The next 17 T cell receptor beta chains were all read from a single sample in a study of blood T cell repertoires in COVID-19. Using immunoSEQ multiplex PCR, the repertoire was profiled, and TCRdb retains in-frame clones only, with some absent. The sample yields over 150,000 clones, over 60% seen once. Sample: peripheral blood. Receptors were obtained from a man older than 75 with acute or convalescent COVID-19.

The J gene is TRBJ2-3, the V gene TRBV6-5; D perhaps matches TRBD2 (6 bases). Germline V gene lookup returns CDR1 MNHEY and CDR2 SVGAGI. The CDR3 length is 13 residues. V lost 6 bases and J 0 bases, leaving 7 bases between the germline ends. In DNA, the CDR3 is TGTGCCAGCAGGGGGACTAGCACAGATACGCAGTATTTT. Protein: CASRGTSTDTQYF.

This chain joins TRBV7-9 and TRBJ1-4; 8 positions match TRBD1. From germline, CDR1 is SEHNR and CDR2 FQNEAQ (reference sequence). The CDR3 extends over 15 amino acids. Trimming cost V 1 base and J 7 bases; bases outside gene matches: 5. The CDR3, as DNA: TGTGCCAGCAGCTTAGAGCAGGGGGCAACTGAAAAACTGTTTTTT. Amino acid sequence: CASSLEQGATEKLFF.

This clone was detected once. The J gene is TRBJ2-3, the V gene TRBV5-4; the D gene is possibly TRBD2 (6 bases). The CDR3 loop spans 14 amino acids. The V end was cut by 4 bases, the J end by 5 bases, with 14 bases between. Germline V CDR1 and CDR2: SGHNT, YYREEE (reference sequence). CDR3 protein: CASSRNQGGDTQYF. In DNA, the CDR3 is TGTGCCAGCAGCCGAAATCAGGGAGGAGATACGCAGTATTTT.

The chain joins TRBV28 to TRBJ1-4, with TRBD1 matching over 10 bases. With 6 bases clipped from V and 7 bases from J, the junction kept 8 bases outside the gene matches. In germline, CDR1 is MDHEN, CDR2 SYDVKM. This CDR3 contains 15 residues. The DNA for the CDR3 is TGTGCCAGCAGGGAACCGGGACAGGGGTTTGAAAAACTGTTTTTT. Translation gives CASREPGQGFEKLFF.

This chain uses TRBV19 with TRBJ1-2, with 7 bases lining up with TRBD1. J gave up 6 bases and V 9 bases, and 10 bases lay outside the gene matches. This CDR3 is 13 amino acids long. Per germline, CDR1 LNHDA and CDR2 SQIVND (reference sequence). The CDR3 region has the DNA TGTGCCAGCACGCCCGGACAGGTTAATGGCTACACCTTC. Translating gives CASTPGQVNGYTF.

The chain employs TRBV14 and TRBJ2-5; D is unclear. This CDR3 is built from 15 residues. V was shortened by 0 bases and J by 2 bases, with 10 bases between the two germline ends. Germline CDR1 SGHDN, CDR2 FVKESK. Here the CDR3 DNA reads TGTGCCAGCAGCCAAGATCTGGGCAGACAAGAGACCCAGTACTTC. Protein sequence: CASSQDLGRQETQYF.

The J gene is TRBJ1-2, the V gene TRBV30, with D possibly TRBD1 on 5 matching bases. V lost 1 base and J 4 bases, leaving 16 bases between the germline ends. The CDR3 covers 15 residues. The germline gives CDR1 GTSNPN, CDR2 SVGIG (reference sequence). The DNA for the CDR3 is TGTGCCTGGAGTGCCCTTAAGACAGCGCTCTATGGCTACACCTTC. Residues: CAWSALKTALYGYTF.

This chain connects TRBV6-5 to TRBJ1-3; the D is unclear. Trimming left V 6 bases short and J 4 bases short, with 7 bases between. The V gene's germline CDR1 is MNHEY and CDR2 SVGAGI. The CDR3 covers 12 residues. The CDR3 bases are TGTGCCAGCAGCGCCGGGGGAAACACCATATATTTT. Protein: CASSAGGNTIYF.

This chain connects TRBV28 to TRBJ1-2, with D unresolved. CDR3 length: 13 residues. The germline CDR1 and CDR2 sequences are MDHEN and SYDVKM. Between the trimmed V and J ends, which lost 3 bases and 2 bases, there was a span of 7 bases. CDR3 DNA: TGTGCCAGCAGTTTTTCGAGAAACTATGGCTACACCTTC. It encodes CASSFSRNYGYTF.

This clone has just one count. The J gene is TRBJ2-3, the V gene TRBV30; a possible D gene is TRBD2 (5 bases). V was trimmed by 7 bases and J by 4 bases, leaving 15 bases between them. Germline CDR1 GTSNPN, CDR2 SVGIG (reference sequence). The length of the CDR3 is 13 residues. For the CDR3, the DNA is TGTGCCTTGGACCCGACGAGGGCAGATACGCAGTATTTT. It translates to CALDPTRADTQYF.

This clone was counted a single time. The chain joins TRBV9 to TRBJ2-3, with 8 bases fitting TRBD2. The CDR3 is 15 amino acids. The J segment lost 4 bases and the V segment lost 7 bases, leaving 11 bases of the junction unmatched. From germline, CDR1 is SGDLS and CDR2 YYNGEE. The CDR3 DNA reads as TGTGCCAGCCGGGTGGGACTAGGTACCGCAGATACGCAGTATTTT. Residues: CASRVGLGTADTQYF.

The CDR3: CASSTRDYSTDTQYF. CDR3 DNA sequence: TGTGCCAGCAGTACCCGGGACTATAGCACAGATACGCAGTATTTT. V is TRBV7-6 and J is TRBJ2-3; 7 nucleotides align to TRBD2. Germline assignment: CDR1 SGHVS and CDR2 FNYEAQ. The CDR3 loop spans 15 amino acids. Losses at the gene ends were 6 bases for V and 0 bases for J; bases not matched to a gene: 6.

V gene TRBV7-6 combines with J gene TRBJ1-3; unclear D gene. This CDR3 region has 16 residues. The germline V and J ends were trimmed by 5 bases and 0 bases, with 14 bases remaining between them. CDR1 and CDR2 (germline): SGHVS, FNYEAQ. As DNA, the CDR3 is TGTGCCAGCAGCATCGGAGTATCTAGCTCTGGAAACACCATATATTTT. The encoded protein is CASSIGVSSSGNTIYF.

The V gene is TRBV6-5, the J gene TRBJ1-5; 9 bases fit TRBD1. This CDR3 contains 15 residues. Germline V gene lookup returns CDR1 MNHEY and CDR2 SVGAGI. The V and J ends lost 7 bases and 4 bases, in that order; junction bases with no gene match: 8. CDR3 sequence reads: CASTSGTGNNQPQHF. In nucleotides, the CDR3 is TGTGCCAGCACCTCCGGGACAGGGAATAATCAGCCCCAGCATTTT.

The J gene is TRBJ2-5, the V gene TRBV5-4, with D possibly matching TRBD1 (6 bases). With 0 bases removed from V and 1 base from J, the gap between germline ends came to 13 bases. CDR1 and CDR2 (germline): SGHNT, YYREEE (reference sequence). This CDR3 has 16 residues. The CDR3 DNA is TGTGCCAGCAGCTTGGGTTTAGGGGGTCCCCAAGAGACCCAGTACTTC. Its protein is CASSLGLGGPQETQYF.

The CDR3 DNA reads TGTGCCAGCAGGACAGGGGTTAATTCACCCCTCCACTTT. This encodes CASRTGVNSPLHF. The genes are TRBV2 and TRBJ1-6; TRBD1 agrees at 8 bases. V was pared by 6 bases and J by 6 bases, with 1 base of the junction left unmatched. The length of the CDR3 is 13 residues. The germline V gene has CDR1 SNHLY and CDR2 FYNNEI.

This clone was detected a few times. The chain recombines TRBV18 with TRBJ2-3; 7 bases fit TRBD2. This CDR3 comprises 13 residues. Germline V gene lookup returns CDR1 KGHSH and CDR2 LQKENI. V lost 9 bases to trimming and J lost 2 bases; unmatched junction nucleotides: 5. The DNA of the CDR3 is TGTGCCAGTGGAGCGGGGTTCACAGATACGCAGTATTTT. Translation gives CASGAGFTDTQYF. Full variable domain (missing parts from reference TRBV18 and TRBJ2-3): NAGVMQNPRHLVRRRGQEARLRCSPMKGHSHVYWYRQLPEEGLKFMVYLQKENIIDESGMPKERFSAEFPKEGPSILRIQQVVRGDSAAYFCASGAGFTDTQYFGPGTRLTVL.